This TCR beta chain was profiled in a study of a mutant IDH1 vaccine in newly diagnosed glioma. Study details: Vaccine administration was initiated 4-6 weeks following radiotherapy alone, or with temozolomide cycles. Earlier treatment was radiotherapy, temozolomide, or both, with most getting both. The study held visit V12 at week 35 and visit V13 at week 47.

Time point reported: week 35, safety follow-up. Vaccination used 300 ug of mutant IDH1 20-mer peptide per dose, with topical imiquimod. This table comes from immunoSEQ multiplex PCR, and its TCRdb copy is limited to in-frame clones, with some not included. Of some 60,000 clones in the sample, roughly 81% were seen once. With regard to this clone: Its antigen remains unidentified.

CDR3 size: 14 residues. V lost 1 base to trimming and J lost 6 bases; unmatched junction nucleotides: 4. Per the germline V gene, CDR1 is SGHKS and CDR2 is YYEKEE (reference sequence). This clonotype originated in a man aged 35-49 years with glioma. This rearrangement joins TRBV5-5 to TRBJ1-5, with 7 bases identical to TRBD1. The sample in question was PBMCs, obtained from a glioma patient whose treatment included an IDH1 peptide vaccine. CDR3 sequence reads: CASSLTGESQPQHF. The CDR3 coding sequence is TGTGCCAGCAGCTTGACAGGGGAAAGTCAGCCCCAGCATTTT.